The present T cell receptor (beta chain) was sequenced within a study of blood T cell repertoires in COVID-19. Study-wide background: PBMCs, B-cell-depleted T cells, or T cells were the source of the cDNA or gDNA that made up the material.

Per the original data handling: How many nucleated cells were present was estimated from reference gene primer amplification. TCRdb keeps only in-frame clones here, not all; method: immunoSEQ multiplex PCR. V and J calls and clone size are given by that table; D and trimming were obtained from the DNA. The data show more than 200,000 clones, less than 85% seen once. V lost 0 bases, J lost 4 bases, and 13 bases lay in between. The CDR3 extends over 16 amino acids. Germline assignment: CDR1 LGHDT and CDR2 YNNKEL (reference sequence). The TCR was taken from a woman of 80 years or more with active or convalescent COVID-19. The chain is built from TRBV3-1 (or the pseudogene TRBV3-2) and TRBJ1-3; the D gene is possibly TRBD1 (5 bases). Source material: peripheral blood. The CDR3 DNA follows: TGTGCCAGCAGCCAAGAATTTTTGGCAGGGGGAAACACCATATATTTT. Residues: CASSQEFLAGGNTIYF.